This paragraph covers one TCR beta chain sequence. This table comes from immunoSEQ multiplex PCR, and its TCRdb copy is limited to in-frame clones, with some not included. The sample lists 400,000 to 550,000 clones; 87% were seen once. The data were taken from a study of blood T cell repertoires in COVID-19. Study summary: Acute and convalescent COVID-19 specimens originated in the United States, Italy and Spain.

V was pared by 6 bases and J by 5 bases, with 16 bases between. The V gene's germline CDR1 is MNHEY and CDR2 SVGAGI. The CDR3 sequence is 14 residues long. Sequences were obtained from PBMCs or T cells enriched from blood (not recorded which). V and J are TRBV6-5 and TRBJ1-2; D remains ambiguous. The sequence was collected from a woman between 18 and 30 years old with acute COVID-19. The CDR3 DNA sequence: TGTGCCAGCAGCCCCTCCCAGGTTTATTATGGCTACACCTTC. Residues: CASSPSQVYYGYTF.